A selection of T cell receptor beta chains follows, all from one sample in a study of blood T cell repertoires in COVID-19. TCRdb's table, derived via immunoSEQ multiplex PCR, lists solely in-frame clones and lacks some. The sample records 450,000 to 500,000 clones, roughly 85% being singletons. The sequenced sample was peripheral blood. These receptors came from a human donor in a cohort sampled during active COVID-19. Each CDR3 is given with its conserved first and last residue. Fields, in order: J gene, D gene, clone size, V gene, CDR3 protein, CDR3 DNA. A D gene is named only where the DNA matches it firmly. The size entry is marked missing in some rows and otherwise reads once, few, many or a size class.

j_call: TRBJ2-6; d_call: TRBD1; clone_size: -; v_call: TRBV19; cdr3_aa: CATRTGTGGTGANVLTF; cdr3_nt: TGTGCCACCCGAACCGGGACAGGGGGCACTGGGGCCAACGTCCTGACTTTC
j_call: TRBJ1-1; d_call: TRBD1; clone_size: -; v_call: TRBV30; cdr3_aa: CAWSVPLRQGMNTEAFF; cdr3_nt: TGTGCCTGGAGTGTACCTTTACGACAGGGCATGAACACTGAAGCTTTCTTT
j_call: TRBJ2-2; d_call: TRBD2; clone_size: -; v_call: TRBV5-1; cdr3_aa: CASSFRRDYSNTGELFF; cdr3_nt: TGCGCCAGCAGCTTTAGACGGGACTACTCGAACACCGGGGAGCTGTTTTTT
j_call: TRBJ2-3; d_call: -; clone_size: -; v_call: TRBV7-3; cdr3_aa: CASSPRGWGTDTQYF; cdr3_nt: TGTGCCAGCAGCCCAAGGGGGTGGGGCACAGATACGCAGTATTTT
j_call: TRBJ2-1; d_call: TRBD2; clone_size: -; v_call: TRBV27; cdr3_aa: CASSLSGGLAGLEQFF; cdr3_nt: TGTGCCAGCAGTTTATCGGGGGGACTAGCGGGATTAGAGCAGTTCTTC
j_call: TRBJ1-6; d_call: TRBD1; clone_size: -; v_call: TRBV3-1/TRBV3-2; cdr3_aa: CASSQEDRKNNSPLHF; cdr3_nt: TGTGCCAGCAGCCAAGAGGACAGGAAAAATAATTCACCCCTCCACTTT
j_call: TRBJ1-1; d_call: -; clone_size: -; v_call: TRBV24-1; cdr3_aa: CATSAQGTAEAFF; cdr3_nt: TGTGCCACCAGTGCACAGGGTACCGCTGAAGCTTTCTTT
j_call: TRBJ2-1; d_call: TRBD2; clone_size: -; v_call: TRBV9; cdr3_aa: CASSPRTSLGEQFF; cdr3_nt: TGTGCCAGCAGCCCCCGGACTAGCCTCGGTGAGCAGTTCTTC
j_call: TRBJ2-1; d_call: TRBD1; clone_size: -; v_call: TRBV4-1; cdr3_aa: CASSQDRGLSKQFF; cdr3_nt: TGCGCCAGCAGCCAGGACAGGGGGTTAAGTAAGCAGTTCTTC
j_call: TRBJ2-5; d_call: TRBD1; clone_size: -; v_call: TRBV7-9; cdr3_aa: CASSSPSTGAQETQYF; cdr3_nt: TGTGCCAGCAGCTCCCCATCGACAGGGGCTCAAGAGACCCAGTACTTC
j_call: TRBJ1-5; d_call: -; clone_size: -; v_call: TRBV11-2; cdr3_aa: CASSPGVREGQPQHF; cdr3_nt: TGTGCCAGCAGTCCAGGGGTTAGGGAAGGTCAGCCCCAGCATTTT
j_call: TRBJ2-2; d_call: TRBD1; clone_size: -; v_call: TRBV7-6; cdr3_aa: CASSYSPGQGFTGELFF; cdr3_nt: TGTGCCAGCAGCTATTCTCCGGGACAGGGTTTCACCGGGGAGCTGTTTTTT
j_call: TRBJ2-2; d_call: TRBD2; clone_size: -; v_call: TRBV6-1; cdr3_aa: CASSEVGLAGGTGELFF; cdr3_nt: TGTGCCAGCAGTGAAGTAGGGCTAGCGGGAGGTACCGGGGAGCTGTTTTTT
j_call: TRBJ1-4; d_call: -; clone_size: -; v_call: TRBV9; cdr3_aa: CASSARRGASEKLFF; cdr3_nt: TGTGCCAGCAGCGCACGCCGCGGGGCCTCGGAAAAACTGTTTTTT
j_call: TRBJ1-2; d_call: -; clone_size: once; v_call: TRBV5-1; cdr3_aa: CASSLMLVEDGYTF; cdr3_nt: TGCGCCAGCAGCTTGATGTTGGTGGAGGATGGCTACACCTTC
j_call: TRBJ1-2; d_call: -; clone_size: -; v_call: TRBV7-2; cdr3_aa: CASQGNYGYTF; cdr3_nt: TGTGCCAGCCAGGGGAACTATGGCTACACCTTC
j_call: TRBJ1-1; d_call: TRBD1; clone_size: -; v_call: TRBV28; cdr3_aa: CASSSRDRSVGTEAFF; cdr3_nt: TGTGCCAGCAGTTCCCGGGACAGGTCGGTGGGCACTGAAGCTTTCTTT
j_call: TRBJ2-3; d_call: -; clone_size: -; v_call: TRBV24-1; cdr3_aa: CATSDPQGLTDTQYF; cdr3_nt: TGTGCCACCAGTGATCCACAGGGTCTCACAGATACGCAGTATTTT
j_call: TRBJ1-1; d_call: -; clone_size: -; v_call: TRBV28; cdr3_aa: CASSSPSGGGWNTEAFF; cdr3_nt: TGTGCCAGCAGTTCCCCCTCTGGGGGGGGCTGGAACACTGAAGCTTTCTTT
j_call: TRBJ1-2; d_call: -; clone_size: -; v_call: TRBV20-1; cdr3_aa: CSASQTANYGYTF; cdr3_nt: TGCAGTGCTAGTCAGACAGCTAACTATGGCTACACCTTC
j_call: TRBJ1-2; d_call: -; clone_size: -; v_call: TRBV28; cdr3_aa: CATRGGADNYGYTF; cdr3_nt: TGTGCCACTCGGGGAGGGGCGGACAACTATGGCTACACCTTC
j_call: TRBJ2-1; d_call: -; clone_size: -; v_call: TRBV6-4; cdr3_aa: CASSDYGSLPFEQFF; cdr3_nt: TGTGCCAGCAGTGATTACGGGAGCCTCCCTTTTGAGCAGTTCTTC
j_call: TRBJ2-1; d_call: TRBD2; clone_size: -; v_call: TRBV5-1; cdr3_aa: CASSFVGTSGYNEQFF; cdr3_nt: TGCGCCAGCAGCTTCGTCGGGACTAGCGGATACAATGAGCAGTTCTTC
j_call: TRBJ1-2; d_call: TRBD1; clone_size: -; v_call: TRBV28; cdr3_aa: CASSSPHRGELLGYTF; cdr3_nt: TGTGCCAGCAGTAGTCCTCACAGGGGCGAGCTCTTGGGCTACACCTTC
j_call: TRBJ2-7; d_call: -; clone_size: -; v_call: TRBV5-1; cdr3_aa: CASSLGDPTTYEQYF; cdr3_nt: TGCGCCAGCAGCCTCGGAGACCCCACTACCTACGAGCAGTACTTC
j_call: TRBJ2-5; d_call: TRBD1; clone_size: -; v_call: TRBV19; cdr3_aa: CASSMERPGQGGETQYF; cdr3_nt: TGTGCCAGTAGTATGGAGCGACCGGGACAGGGAGGAGAGACCCAGTACTTC
j_call: TRBJ1-6; d_call: -; clone_size: -; v_call: TRBV7-9; cdr3_aa: CASSSWVGGNSPLHF; cdr3_nt: TGTGCCAGCAGCTCCTGGGTGGGAGGGAATTCACCCCTCCACTTT
j_call: TRBJ1-2; d_call: TRBD1; clone_size: few; v_call: TRBV7-3; cdr3_aa: CASSRNGGEGAGGYTF; cdr3_nt: TGTGCCAGCAGCCGTAATGGAGGAGAGGGGGCAGGGGGCTACACCTTC
j_call: TRBJ2-1; d_call: TRBD2; clone_size: -; v_call: TRBV19; cdr3_aa: CASSMVSGSSYNEQFF; cdr3_nt: TGTGCCAGTAGTATGGTTAGCGGGAGCTCCTACAATGAGCAGTTCTTC
j_call: TRBJ2-3; d_call: TRBD2; clone_size: -; v_call: TRBV2; cdr3_aa: CASSRLAGLTDTQYF; cdr3_nt: TGTGCCAGCAGCCGACTAGCGGGACTCACAGATACGCAGTATTTT
j_call: TRBJ2-1; d_call: -; clone_size: -; v_call: TRBV7-3; cdr3_aa: CASSLTRDSYNEQFF; cdr3_nt: TGTGCCAGCAGCTTAACGAGGGACTCCTACAATGAGCAGTTCTTC
j_call: TRBJ2-3; d_call: -; clone_size: -; v_call: TRBV27; cdr3_aa: CASSLMGGGADTQYF; cdr3_nt: TGTGCCAGCAGTCTCATGGGGGGTGGTGCAGATACGCAGTATTTT
j_call: TRBJ2-6; d_call: TRBD1; clone_size: few; v_call: TRBV6-2/TRBV6-3; cdr3_aa: CASSPGQGIPGANVLTF; cdr3_nt: TGTGCCAGCAGCCCAGGACAGGGGATCCCTGGGGCCAACGTCCTGACTTTC
j_call: TRBJ2-1; d_call: -; clone_size: once; v_call: TRBV7-2; cdr3_aa: CASRISGIQNNEQFF; cdr3_nt: TGTGCCAGCAGGATTAGCGGCATCCAGAACAATGAGCAGTTCTTC
j_call: TRBJ2-7; d_call: TRBD2; clone_size: -; v_call: TRBV2; cdr3_aa: CASKGGGRGDEQYF; cdr3_nt: TGTGCCAGCAAGGGTGGCGGGAGAGGCGACGAGCAGTACTTC
j_call: TRBJ2-3; d_call: TRBD1; clone_size: -; v_call: TRBV24-1; cdr3_aa: CATSEPGTGGPDTQYF; cdr3_nt: TGTGCCACCAGTGAACCCGGGACAGGGGGGCCAGATACGCAGTATTTT
j_call: TRBJ1-1; d_call: -; clone_size: -; v_call: TRBV28; cdr3_aa: CASPTTGGRGDTEAFF; cdr3_nt: TGTGCCAGCCCCACCACGGGGGGCCGCGGGGACACTGAAGCTTTCTTT
j_call: TRBJ1-4; d_call: -; clone_size: -; v_call: TRBV30; cdr3_aa: CAWTGQSNEKLFF; cdr3_nt: TGTGCCTGGACCGGACAGAGTAATGAAAAACTGTTTTTT
j_call: TRBJ2-6; d_call: TRBD2; clone_size: -; v_call: TRBV3-1/TRBV3-2; cdr3_aa: CASSQEIGLAESSGANVLTF; cdr3_nt: TGTGCCAGCAGCCAAGAAATCGGACTAGCGGAGAGCTCTGGGGCCAACGTCCTGACTTTC
j_call: TRBJ2-1; d_call: TRBD2; clone_size: -; v_call: TRBV28; cdr3_aa: CASSPRAGGPNEQFF; cdr3_nt: TGTGCCAGCAGCCCTCGAGCGGGAGGGCCCAATGAGCAGTTCTTC
j_call: TRBJ2-1; d_call: -; clone_size: -; v_call: TRBV7-8; cdr3_aa: CASSLAYEQFF; cdr3_nt: TGTGCCAGCAGCCTTGCGTATGAGCAGTTCTTC
j_call: TRBJ2-1; d_call: TRBD1; clone_size: -; v_call: TRBV3-1/TRBV3-2; cdr3_aa: CASSQLPGTVNEQFF; cdr3_nt: TGTGCCAGCAGCCAATTACCCGGGACAGTCAATGAGCAGTTCTTC
j_call: TRBJ1-5; d_call: -; clone_size: few; v_call: TRBV19; cdr3_aa: CASSIDGSGGNQPQHF; cdr3_nt: TGTGCCAGTAGTATAGACGGGTCAGGGGGCAATCAGCCCCAGCATTTT
j_call: TRBJ1-3; d_call: TRBD1; clone_size: -; v_call: TRBV6-2/TRBV6-3; cdr3_aa: CASSLGQVGNTIYF; cdr3_nt: TGTGCCAGCAGCCTCGGACAGGTGGGAAACACCATATATTTT
j_call: TRBJ2-2; d_call: -; clone_size: -; v_call: TRBV18; cdr3_aa: CASSPSPDTGELFF; cdr3_nt: TGTGCCAGCTCACCATCCCCGGACACCGGGGAGCTGTTTTTT
j_call: TRBJ2-2; d_call: TRBD2; clone_size: -; v_call: TRBV5-1; cdr3_aa: CASSLGTSAPNTGELFF; cdr3_nt: TGCGCCAGCAGCTTAGGTACTAGCGCTCCGAACACCGGGGAGCTGTTTTTT
j_call: TRBJ2-1; d_call: -; clone_size: once; v_call: TRBV4-3; cdr3_aa: CASSQEESFGTLGYEQFF; cdr3_nt: TGCGCCAGCAGCCAAGAAGAGTCGTTCGGGACTCTAGGTTATGAGCAGTTCTTC
j_call: TRBJ2-3; d_call: -; clone_size: once; v_call: TRBV19; cdr3_aa: CASSEESDSYTDTQYF; cdr3_nt: TGTGCCAGTAGTGAGGAATCCGACAGCTACACAGATACGCAGTATTTT
j_call: TRBJ1-2; d_call: -; clone_size: -; v_call: TRBV10-3; cdr3_aa: CAISETGSEGGYTF; cdr3_nt: TGTGCCATCAGTGAGACAGGGTCGGAAGGGGGCTACACCTTC
j_call: TRBJ1-2; d_call: -; clone_size: -; v_call: TRBV11-1; cdr3_aa: CASSFNAGYGYTF; cdr3_nt: TGTGCCAGCAGCTTCAACGCCGGCTATGGCTACACCTTC
j_call: TRBJ1-2; d_call: -; clone_size: -; v_call: TRBV4-2; cdr3_aa: CASSQEGIPRSGYTF; cdr3_nt: TGTGCCAGCAGCCAAGAGGGCATCCCGCGAAGTGGCTACACCTTC
j_call: TRBJ2-1; d_call: TRBD1; clone_size: -; v_call: TRBV19; cdr3_aa: CASSIGTGLLQLLDYNEQFF; cdr3_nt: TGTGCCAGTAGTATAGGGACAGGGTTACTACAGCTACTCGACTACAATGAGCAGTTCTTC
j_call: TRBJ2-1; d_call: TRBD2; clone_size: once; v_call: TRBV19; cdr3_aa: CASTGTSGSPFNEQFF; cdr3_nt: TGTGCCAGTACCGGGACTAGCGGGAGTCCTTTCAATGAGCAGTTCTTC
j_call: TRBJ2-5; d_call: -; clone_size: -; v_call: TRBV5-1; cdr3_aa: CASKTGRSKETQYF; cdr3_nt: TGCGCCAGCAAGACAGGGAGGAGTAAAGAGACCCAGTACTTC
j_call: TRBJ1-3; d_call: -; clone_size: few; v_call: TRBV30; cdr3_aa: CAWTIGNTIYF; cdr3_nt: TGTGCCTGGACTATTGGAAACACCATATATTTT
j_call: TRBJ1-4; d_call: TRBD1; clone_size: -; v_call: TRBV27; cdr3_aa: CASSFTGTVYEKLFF; cdr3_nt: TGTGCCAGCAGTTTTACAGGGACAGTATATGAAAAACTGTTTTTT
j_call: TRBJ1-2; d_call: -; clone_size: -; v_call: TRBV6-5; cdr3_aa: CASISEDVYGYTF; cdr3_nt: TGTGCCAGCATCTCTGAGGATGTCTATGGCTACACCTTC
j_call: TRBJ2-7; d_call: -; clone_size: -; v_call: TRBV4-1; cdr3_aa: CASSQEGGSEQYF; cdr3_nt: TGCGCCAGCAGCCAAGAAGGGGGATCCGAGCAGTACTTC
j_call: TRBJ1-1; d_call: TRBD1; clone_size: -; v_call: TRBV28; cdr3_aa: CASSLRQGAHTEAFF; cdr3_nt: TGTGCCAGCAGTTTACGACAGGGGGCGCACACTGAAGCTTTCTTT